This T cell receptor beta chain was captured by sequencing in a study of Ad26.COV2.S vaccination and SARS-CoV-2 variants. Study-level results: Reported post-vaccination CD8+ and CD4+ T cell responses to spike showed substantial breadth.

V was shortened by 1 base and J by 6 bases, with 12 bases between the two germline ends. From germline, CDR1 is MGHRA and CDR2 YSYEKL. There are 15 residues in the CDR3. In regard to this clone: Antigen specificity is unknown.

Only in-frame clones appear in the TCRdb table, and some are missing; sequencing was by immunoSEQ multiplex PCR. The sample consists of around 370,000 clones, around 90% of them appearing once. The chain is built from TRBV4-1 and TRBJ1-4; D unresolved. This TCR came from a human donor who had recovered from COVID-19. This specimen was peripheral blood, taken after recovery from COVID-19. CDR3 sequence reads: CASSQGVPWDEKLFF. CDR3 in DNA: TGCGCCAGCAGCCAAGGGGTCCCTTGGGATGAAAAACTGTTTTTT.